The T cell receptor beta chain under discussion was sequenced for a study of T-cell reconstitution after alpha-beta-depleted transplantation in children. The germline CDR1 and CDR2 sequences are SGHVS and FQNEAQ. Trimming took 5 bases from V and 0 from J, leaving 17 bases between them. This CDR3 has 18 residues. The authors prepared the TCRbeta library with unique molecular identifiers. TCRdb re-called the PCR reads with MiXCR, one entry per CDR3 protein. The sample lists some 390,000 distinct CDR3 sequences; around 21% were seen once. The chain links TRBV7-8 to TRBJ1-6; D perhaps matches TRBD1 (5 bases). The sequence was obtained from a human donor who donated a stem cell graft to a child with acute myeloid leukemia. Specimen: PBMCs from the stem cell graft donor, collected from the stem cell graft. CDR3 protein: CASSAPPGRSSYNSPLHF. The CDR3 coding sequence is TGTGCCAGCAGCGCCCCTCCGGGACGGAGCTCCTATAATTCACCCCTCCACTTT.